This TCR beta chain was sequenced in a study of PD-1 blockade in classical Hodgkin lymphoma. Profiled with immunoSEQ multiplex PCR; TCRdb holds only in-frame clones, not every one. The sample includes 40,000 to 50,000 clones, about 74% of them seen just once. In its sample, this clone was seen a few times. V was clipped by 1 base and J by 5 bases, with 9 bases between them. Germline CDR1 reads SGHRS; CDR2 reads YFSETQ. The length of the CDR3 is 13 residues. Each patient experienced a relapse that followed autologous stem cell transplantation, and brentuximab vedotin exposure varied. The receptor's source is a human donor with classical Hodgkin lymphoma. The sample was peripheral blood mononuclear cells (PBMCs), taken at baseline. J is TRBJ1-2 and V is TRBV5-1, with D uncertain. The CDR3 reads CASSLQLGYGYTF. As DNA, the CDR3 is TGCGCCAGCAGCTTGCAGCTGGGATATGGCTACACCTTC.